A selection of T cell receptor beta chains follows, all from one sample in a study of blood T cells in healthy people across ages. One entry per CDR3 protein results from TCRdb running MiXCR on the 5' RACE reads. The repertoire has about 930,000 distinct CDR3 sequences, almost 30% of them found once; the top ten carry roughly 10%. The same data also went into a second study, on T cells of mothers and their children.

The sequenced sample consisted of blood. These receptors all stem from a woman between 35 and 50 years old in good health. CDR3s leave out the opening cysteine and the closing phenylalanine or tryptophan. Fields, in order: clone size, J gene, V gene, CDR3 length, CDR3 protein. The size of a clone is reported for some rows only, either as once, few or many, or as a class for expanded clones.

>few|TRBJ2-5|TRBV10-3|11
AISGQRQETQY
>many|TRBJ2-5|TRBV5-6|11
ASSLNRVQTQY
>.|TRBJ2-2|TRBV5-4|14
ASSSGQGGFTGELF
>few|TRBJ2-1|TRBV5-1|12
ASSLGTSDREQF
>.|TRBJ1-6|TRBV28|13
ATRITGAGWSPLH
>few|TRBJ2-5|TRBV11-2|15
ASSAGRRGGVQETQY
>many|TRBJ1-5|TRBV27|13
ASSLFGGGNQPQH
>.|TRBJ2-4|TRBV9|13
ASSVETSGALEQY
>.|TRBJ1-1|TRBV7-3|13
ASSLTFGRNTEAF
>many|TRBJ2-1|TRBV10-3|15
AISATYGTSGGNEQF
>.|TRBJ2-2|TRBV12-3/TRBV12-4|13
ASSFRSSGTGELF
>.|TRBJ2-5|TRBV12-3/TRBV12-4|12
ASSVAGADNEQY
>many|TRBJ2-7|TRBV9|12
ASSTSTGSHEQY
>few|TRBJ1-2|TRBV5-1|11
ASSLSGEYGYT
>many|TRBJ2-1|TRBV20-1|12
SARDWTGNNEQF
>few|TRBJ1-1|TRBV10-1|11
ASSSRANTEAF
>few|TRBJ2-3|TRBV13|12
ASSSRGGLDTQY